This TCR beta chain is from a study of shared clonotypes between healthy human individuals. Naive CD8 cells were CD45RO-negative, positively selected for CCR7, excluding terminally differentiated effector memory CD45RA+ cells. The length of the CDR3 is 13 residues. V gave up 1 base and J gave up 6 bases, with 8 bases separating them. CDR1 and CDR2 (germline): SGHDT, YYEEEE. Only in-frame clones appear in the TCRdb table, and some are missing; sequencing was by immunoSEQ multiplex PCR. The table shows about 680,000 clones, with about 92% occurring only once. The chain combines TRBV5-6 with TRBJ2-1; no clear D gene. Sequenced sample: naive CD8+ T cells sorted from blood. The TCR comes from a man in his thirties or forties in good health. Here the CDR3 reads CASSLIPGNEQFF. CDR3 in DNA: TGTGCCAGCAGCTTGATCCCCGGCAATGAGCAGTTCTTC. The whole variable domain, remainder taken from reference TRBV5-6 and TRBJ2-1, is DAGVTQSPTHLIKTRGQQVTLRCSPKSGHDTVSWYQQALGQGPQFIFQYYEEEERQRGNFPDRFSGHQFPNYSSELNVNALLLGDSALYLCASSLIPGNEQFFGPGTRLTVL.